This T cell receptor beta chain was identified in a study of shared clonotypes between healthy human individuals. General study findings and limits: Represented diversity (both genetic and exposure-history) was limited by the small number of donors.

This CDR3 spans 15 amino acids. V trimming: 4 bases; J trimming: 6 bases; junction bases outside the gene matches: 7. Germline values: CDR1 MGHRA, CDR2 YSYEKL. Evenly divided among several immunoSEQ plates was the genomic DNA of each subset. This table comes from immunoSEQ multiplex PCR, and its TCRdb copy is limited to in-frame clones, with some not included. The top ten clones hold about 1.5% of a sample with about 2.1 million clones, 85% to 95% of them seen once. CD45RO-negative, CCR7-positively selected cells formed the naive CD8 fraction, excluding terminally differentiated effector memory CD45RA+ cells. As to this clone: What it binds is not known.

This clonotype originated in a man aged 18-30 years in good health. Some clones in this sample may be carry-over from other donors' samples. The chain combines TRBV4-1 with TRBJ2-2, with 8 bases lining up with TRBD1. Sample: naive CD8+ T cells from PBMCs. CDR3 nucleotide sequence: TGCGCCAGCAGCCCTTTAGGACAGGGCCCCGGGGAGCTGTTTTTT. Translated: CASSPLGQGPGELFF.